The TCR beta chain described here comes from a study of T cell changes during pregnancy in multiple sclerosis. This CDR3 has 15 amino acids. Germline CDR1 is SEHNR and CDR2 is FQNEAQ (reference sequence). Trimming removed 3 bases from V and 7 bases from J; junction bases left unmatched: 12. Here immunoSEQ multiplex PCR was the method, and the copy in TCRdb shows in-frame clones only, minus some. The top ten clones hold over 20% of a sample with about 39,000 clones, over 80% of them seen once. This clonotype originated in a female donor with multiple sclerosis, enrolled in a pregnancy study. The rearrangement uses TRBV7-9 and TRBJ2-7, with 7 bases matching TRBD1. Sequencing used CD8+ T cells from peripheral blood mononuclear cells, obtained before pregnancy. The CDR3 region is CASSFPRQGSGEQYF. The CDR3 DNA follows: TGTGCCAGCAGCTTCCCCCGACAGGGTTCGGGGGAGCAGTACTTC.